A single sample gave rise to the 20 T cell receptor beta chains below, sequenced in a study of T cells expressing NK-cell markers. From the 5' RACE reads, TCRdb lists one entry per CDR3 protein and no DNA. The ten most abundant clones cover about 0.39% of a sample with 200,000 to 300,000 distinct CDR3 sequences. The specimen was blood T cells: a sorted CD56 or NKG2C T cell subset, CD4+ or CD8+ T cells, or bulk PBMC T cells (not recorded which). These receptors all come from a man aged 18 to 35 in good health.

This chain joins TRBV7-9 and TRBJ1-1; TCRdb's assignment of TRBD1 cannot be checked, as there is no DNA. CDR3 size: 14 residues. Germline V gene sequence: CDR1 SEHNR, CDR2 FQNEAQ (reference sequence). The CDR3 is CATDIGGKNTEAFF.

The V call is TRBV28, the J call TRBJ2-7; the D gene TCRdb calls, TRBD2, cannot be checked with no DNA. CDR1 and CDR2 from the germline V gene are MDHEN and SYDVKM. This CDR3 has 15 residues. The CDR3 is CASGLAGAASYEQYF.

The chain has TRBV12-3 or TRBV12-4 and TRBJ2-5; the D call from TCRdb, TRBD1, cannot be confirmed without DNA. The CDR3 is 14 residues long. The CDR3 protein is CASSPGPEQETQYF.

The chain is built from TRBV3-1 and TRBJ2-1; with no DNA, the TCRdb D assignment of TRBD2 cannot be verified. Germline V CDR1 and CDR2: LGHDT, YNNKEL (reference sequence). There are 16 residues in the CDR3. CDR3 region: CASSQFRTSGYNEQFF.

This chain links TRBV6-5 with TRBJ1-4; TCRdb reports TRBD1, a call that lacks DNA to check it against. Per the germline V gene, CDR1 is MNHEY and CDR2 is SVGAGI. The CDR3 runs 14 residues. This CDR3 is CASSSGTGGWKLFF.

This chain joins TRBV9 and TRBJ1-2; TCRdb outputs TRBD1, but without DNA this stays unchecked. This CDR3 spans 13 amino acids. Germline V gene sequence: CDR1 SGDLS, CDR2 YYNGEE. The chain's CDR3 is CASSATQGAGYTF.

The V call is TRBV20-1, the J call TRBJ1-5; no DNA is available, so the TRBD1 call from TCRdb remains unchecked. Germline V gene lookup returns CDR1 DFQATT and CDR2 SNEGSKA (reference sequence). The CDR3 contains 13 residues. CDR3 loop: CSASQGVGQPQHF.

CDR3 protein: CASTQWGDQPQHF. This chain links TRBV12-3 or TRBV12-4 with TRBJ1-5. The CDR3 covers 13 residues.

The chain links TRBV6-5 to TRBJ2-1. This CDR3 has 13 residues. Germline CDR1 and CDR2: MNHEY and SVGAGI. The CDR3 protein is CASRLTSSGEQFF.

This chain uses TRBV7-9 with TRBJ2-6. The CDR3 length is 15 residues. Germline lookup yields CDR1 SEHNR and CDR2 FQNEAQ (reference sequence). This CDR3 reads CASSSGPTGANVLTF.

The rearrangement uses TRBV28 and TRBJ2-1; TCRdb returns TRBD2, unconfirmable since there is no DNA. The CDR3 runs to 15 residues. CDR1 and CDR2 from the germline V gene are MDHEN and SYDVKM. CDR3 amino acids: CASSPSSAGVHEQFF.

The chain joins TRBV30 to TRBJ2-1. The CDR3 runs 16 residues. Germline loops: CDR1 GTSNPN, CDR2 SVGIG (reference sequence). The CDR3 reads CAWSINSGTRPNEQFF.

This sequence joins TRBV7-3 and TRBJ2-1; TCRdb's assignment of TRBD2 cannot be checked, as there is no DNA. Germline CDR1 is SGHTA and CDR2 is FQGTGA. The length of the CDR3 is 16 residues. The CDR3 protein is CASSASEASGRNEQFF.

The CDR3 loop is CASSYGQGSTDTQYF. This sequence joins TRBV12-3 or TRBV12-4 and TRBJ2-3; TCRdb's D call of TRBD1 is untestable without DNA. This CDR3 has 15 amino acids.

The chain links TRBV9 to TRBJ2-2; TCRdb's assignment of TRBD2 cannot be checked, as there is no DNA. Per the germline V gene, CDR1 is SGDLS and CDR2 is YYNGEE. The CDR3 has 16 amino acids. The CDR3 here is CASSPSPGSSTGELFF.

The chain has TRBV12-3 or TRBV12-4 and TRBJ2-1; TCRdb returns TRBD2, unconfirmable since there is no DNA. This CDR3 is built from 18 residues. The CDR3 sequence: CATAKAGLAEGSYNEQFF.

The chain joins TRBV15 to TRBJ1-2; as DNA is missing, the TRBD1 call by TCRdb cannot be tested. The CDR3 is 13 residues long. CDR1 is LNHNV and CDR2 is YYDKDF in the germline V gene (reference sequence). The CDR3 here is CATSETGYYGYTF.

The chain recombines TRBV6-5 with TRBJ2-1; without DNA, the TCRdb call of TRBD1 cannot be checked. From germline, CDR1 is MNHEY and CDR2 SVGAGI. The CDR3 has 16 residues. The CDR3 spells CASSHPLTGSWGEQFF.

The chain combines TRBV5-5 with TRBJ1-4; TCRdb lists TRBD1, though no DNA is available to test this call. Per the germline V gene, CDR1 is SGHKS and CDR2 is YYEKEE (reference sequence). This CDR3 spans 16 amino acids. The CDR3 loop is CASSRAPVATNEKLFF.

The chain has TRBV12-3 or TRBV12-4 and TRBJ2-7; checking the TCRdb D call of TRBD2 is not possible without DNA. This CDR3 comprises 14 residues. The CDR3 region is CASSWLEGLYEQYF.